This T cell receptor (beta chain) was identified in a study of identical twins. Regarding the study as a whole: Rather than following the same donors, the conclusions depended on cross-sectional statistical analysis. Low generation probability was overrepresented in out-of-frame alpha sequences shared by twins. Cord blood beta clonotypes present at high abundance carried fewer insertions; no such pattern appeared in memory repertoires. For zero-insertion analyses, partial confounding could come from invariant MAIT and iNKT cells.

Germline loops: CDR1 DFQATT, CDR2 SNEGSKA (reference sequence). The CDR3 length is 14 residues. V lost 0 bases to trimming and J lost 5 bases, with 13 bases between them. In TCRdb, the 5' RACE reads were re-called with MiXCR into one record per CDR3 protein. The sample carries under 900,000 distinct CDR3 sequences, approximately 13% recorded once. This clonotype showed up just a few times. What it recognizes is unknown. The sample was also reused in another study, on yellow fever vaccine responses in identical twins.

The sequencing sample was made of PBMCs. The chain links TRBV20-1 to TRBJ1-1; D unresolved. The receptor was isolated from a woman between 18 and 29 years old in good health. The CDR3, as DNA: TGCAGTGCTAGAGATTTTGGGGTAGCAACTGAAGCTTTCTTT. Translating it yields CSARDFGVATEAFF.